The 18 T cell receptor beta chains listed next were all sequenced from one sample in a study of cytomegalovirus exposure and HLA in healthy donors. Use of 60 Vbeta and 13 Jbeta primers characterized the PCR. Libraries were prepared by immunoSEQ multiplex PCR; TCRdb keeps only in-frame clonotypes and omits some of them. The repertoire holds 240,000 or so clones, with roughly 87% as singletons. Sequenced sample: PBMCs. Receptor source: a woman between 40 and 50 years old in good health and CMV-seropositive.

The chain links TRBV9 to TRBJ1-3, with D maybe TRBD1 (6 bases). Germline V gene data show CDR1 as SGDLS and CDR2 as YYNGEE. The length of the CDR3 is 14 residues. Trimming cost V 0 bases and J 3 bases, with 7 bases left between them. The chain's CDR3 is CASSVAGVGNTIYF. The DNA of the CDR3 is TGTGCCAGCAGCGTAGCAGGGGTTGGAAACACCATATATTTT.

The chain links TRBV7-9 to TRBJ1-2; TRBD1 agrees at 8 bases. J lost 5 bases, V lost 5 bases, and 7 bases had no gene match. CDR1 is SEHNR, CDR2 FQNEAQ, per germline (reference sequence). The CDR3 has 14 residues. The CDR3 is CASSDRGRRYGYTF. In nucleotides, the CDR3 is TGTGCCAGCAGCGACAGGGGTAGGAGGTATGGCTACACCTTC.

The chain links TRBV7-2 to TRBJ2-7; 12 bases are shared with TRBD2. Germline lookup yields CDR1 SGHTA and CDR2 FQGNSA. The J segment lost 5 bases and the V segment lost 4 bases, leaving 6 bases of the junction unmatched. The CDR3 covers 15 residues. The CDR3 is CASSSTSGGSHEQYF. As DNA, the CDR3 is TGTGCCAGCAGCTCTACTAGCGGGGGGTCCCACGAGCAGTACTTC.

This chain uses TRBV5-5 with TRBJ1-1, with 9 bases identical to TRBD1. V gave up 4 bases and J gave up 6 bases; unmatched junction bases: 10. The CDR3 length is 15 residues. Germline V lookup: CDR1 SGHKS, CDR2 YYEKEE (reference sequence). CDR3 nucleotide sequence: TGTGCCAGCAGCCTCACACGGGGACAGGGCGCTGAAGCTTTCTTT. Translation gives CASSLTRGQGAEAFF.

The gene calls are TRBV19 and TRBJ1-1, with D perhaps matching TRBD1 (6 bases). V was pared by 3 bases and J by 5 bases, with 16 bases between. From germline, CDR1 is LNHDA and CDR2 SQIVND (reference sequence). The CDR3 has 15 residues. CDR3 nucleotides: TGTGCCAGTAGTATCATAGGGGGGGAAGGGACTGAAGCTTTCTTT. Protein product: CASSIIGGEGTEAFF.

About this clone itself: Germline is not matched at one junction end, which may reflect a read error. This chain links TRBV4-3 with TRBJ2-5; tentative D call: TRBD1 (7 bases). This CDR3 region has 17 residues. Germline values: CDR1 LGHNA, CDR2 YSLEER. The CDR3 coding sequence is TGCGCCAACAGCCAAGATACGGAGGGGGCCCAGAAGGGGACCCAGTACTTC. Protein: CANSQDTEGAQKGTQYF.

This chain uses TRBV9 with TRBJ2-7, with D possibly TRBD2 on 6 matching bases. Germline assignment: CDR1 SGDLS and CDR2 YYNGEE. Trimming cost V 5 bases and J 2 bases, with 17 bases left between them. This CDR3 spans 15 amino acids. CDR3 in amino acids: CASSEGSGRTYEQYF. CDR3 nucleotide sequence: TGTGCCAGCAGTGAAGGGTCAGGGAGGACCTACGAGCAGTACTTC.

CDR3 sequence (DNA): TGTGCCAGCAACCGACAGGTTCAATTGATTCAGCCCCAGCATTTT. It codes for CASNRQVQLIQPQHF. The chain links TRBV28 to TRBJ1-5; D might be TRBD1 (6 bases). The CDR3 has 15 amino acids. The V end was cut by 7 bases, the J end by 6 bases, with 19 bases between. Germline CDR1 is MDHEN and CDR2 is SYDVKM.

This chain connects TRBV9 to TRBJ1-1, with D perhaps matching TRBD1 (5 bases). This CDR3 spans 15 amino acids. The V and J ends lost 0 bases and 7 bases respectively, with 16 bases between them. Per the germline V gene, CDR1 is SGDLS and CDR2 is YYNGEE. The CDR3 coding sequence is TGTGCCAGCAGCGTAGAGGGTAGGGGCTTGGATGAAGCTTTCTTT. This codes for CASSVEGRGLDEAFF.

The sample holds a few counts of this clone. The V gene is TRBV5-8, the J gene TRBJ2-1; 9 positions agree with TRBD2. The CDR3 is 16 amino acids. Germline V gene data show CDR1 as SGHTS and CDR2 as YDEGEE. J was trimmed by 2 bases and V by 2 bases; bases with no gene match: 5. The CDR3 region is CASSLGGGGPYNEQFF. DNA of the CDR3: TGTGCCAGCAGCTTAGGCGGGGGGGGACCCTACAATGAGCAGTTCTTC.

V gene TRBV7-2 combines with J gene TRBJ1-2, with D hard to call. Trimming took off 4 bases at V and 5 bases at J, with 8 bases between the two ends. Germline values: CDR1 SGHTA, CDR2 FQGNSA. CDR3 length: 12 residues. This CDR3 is CASSSRWYGYTF. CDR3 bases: TGTGCCAGCAGCTCGAGGTGGTATGGCTACACCTTC.

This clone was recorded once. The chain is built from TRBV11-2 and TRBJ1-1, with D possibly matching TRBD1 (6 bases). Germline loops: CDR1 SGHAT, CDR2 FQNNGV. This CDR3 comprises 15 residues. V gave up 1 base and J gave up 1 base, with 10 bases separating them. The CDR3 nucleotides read TGTGCCAGCAGCTTAGTGGGGGCCGAGAACACTGAAGCTTTCTTT. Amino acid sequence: CASSLVGAENTEAFF.

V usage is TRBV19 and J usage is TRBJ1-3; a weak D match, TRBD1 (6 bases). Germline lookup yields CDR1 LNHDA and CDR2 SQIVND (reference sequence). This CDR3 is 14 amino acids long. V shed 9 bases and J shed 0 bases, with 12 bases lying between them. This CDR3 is CASTRQVSGNTIYF. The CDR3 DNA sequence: TGTGCCAGCACTCGACAGGTCTCTGGAAACACCATATATTTT.

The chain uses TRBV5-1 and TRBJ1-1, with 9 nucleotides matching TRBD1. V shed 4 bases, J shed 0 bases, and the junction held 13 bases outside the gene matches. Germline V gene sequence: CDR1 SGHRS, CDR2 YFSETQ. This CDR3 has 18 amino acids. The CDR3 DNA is TGCGCCAGCAGCCTCGCAACAGGGGGCCTGGGGATGAACACTGAAGCTTTCTTT. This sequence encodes CASSLATGGLGMNTEAFF.

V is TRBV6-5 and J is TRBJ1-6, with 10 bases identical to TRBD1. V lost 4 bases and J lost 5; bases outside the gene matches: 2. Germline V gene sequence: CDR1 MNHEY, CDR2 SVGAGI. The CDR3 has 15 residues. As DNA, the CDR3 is TGTGCCAGCAGTTGGGGACAGGGGAATAATTCACCCCTCCACTTT. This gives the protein CASSWGQGNNSPLHF.

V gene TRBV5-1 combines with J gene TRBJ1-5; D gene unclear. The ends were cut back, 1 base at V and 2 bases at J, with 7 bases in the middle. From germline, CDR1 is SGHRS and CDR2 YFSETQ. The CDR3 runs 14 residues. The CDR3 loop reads CASSLNSGNQPQHF. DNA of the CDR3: TGCGCCAGCAGCTTGAACTCGGGCAATCAGCCCCAGCATTTT.

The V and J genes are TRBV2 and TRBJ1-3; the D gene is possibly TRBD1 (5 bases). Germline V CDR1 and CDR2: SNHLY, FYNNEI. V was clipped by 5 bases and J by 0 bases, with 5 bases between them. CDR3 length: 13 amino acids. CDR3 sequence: CASSRGSGNTIYF. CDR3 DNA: TGTGCCAGCAGTAGGGGCTCTGGAAACACCATATATTTT.

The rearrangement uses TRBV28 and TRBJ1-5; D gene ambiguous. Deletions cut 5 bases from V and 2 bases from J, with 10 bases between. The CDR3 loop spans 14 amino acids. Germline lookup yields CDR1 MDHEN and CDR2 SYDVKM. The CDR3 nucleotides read TGTGCCAGCAGTGAGGGTATCGGCAATCAGCCCCAGCATTTT. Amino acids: CASSEGIGNQPQHF. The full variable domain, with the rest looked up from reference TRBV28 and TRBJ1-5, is DVKVTQSSRYLVKRTGEKVFLECVQDMDHENMFWYRQDPGLGLRLIYFSYDVKMKEKGDIPEGYSVSREKKERFSLILESASTNQTSMYLCASSEGIGNQPQHFGDGTRLSIL.